The 3 T cell receptor beta chains below were found in one sample sequenced in a study of T cell changes during pregnancy in multiple sclerosis. Measured with immunoSEQ multiplex PCR; TCRdb has only the in-frame clones, and not every one. The sample includes about 40,000 clones, around 92% of them seen just once. The source material was CD4+ T cells from peripheral blood mononuclear cells, sampled in the second trimester of pregnancy. These receptors all come from a female donor in good health, enrolled as a control in a pregnancy study.

The chain recombines TRBV7-2 with TRBJ1-1; possibly TRBD1 for D (6 bases). Trimming left V 8 bases short and J 8 bases short, with 18 bases between. Germline values: CDR1 SGHTA, CDR2 FQGNSA. This CDR3 has 13 amino acids. The CDR3, as DNA: TGTGCCAGCGGACATCCTACAGGGTACGAAGCTTTCTTT. Its protein product is CASGHPTGYEAFF.

This chain links TRBV6-6 with TRBJ2-1; 7 nucleotides match TRBD2. Germline V gene data show CDR1 as MNHNY and CDR2 as SVGAGI (reference sequence). The junction had 10 bases not matched to a gene; V was cut back by 7 bases and J by 7 bases. The CDR3 runs 14 residues. The CDR3 DNA is TGTGCCAGCAAGAAGGGCGGGAGTATTAATGAGCAGTTCTTC. It specifies CASKKGGSINEQFF.

The rearrangement joins TRBV5-1 to TRBJ1-2; D possibly corresponds to TRBD1 (6 bases). The germline V gene encodes CDR1 SGHRS and CDR2 YFSETQ. The length of the CDR3 is 19 residues. V dropped 1 base and J dropped 3 bases, with 25 bases sitting between them. The CDR3 protein is CASSLSGVVFPSGDYGYTF. The CDR3 region has the DNA TGCGCCAGCAGCTTGTCAGGGGTTGTTTTCCCGTCTGGTGACTATGGCTACACCTTC.